This TCR beta chain comes out of a study of blood T cell repertoires in COVID-19. This clone was recorded only once. The CDR3 consists of 16 residues. The germline CDR1 and CDR2 sequences are GTSNPN and SVGIG (reference sequence). The J segment lost 6 bases and the V segment lost 0 bases, leaving 10 bases of the junction unmatched. The method was immunoSEQ multiplex PCR; TCRdb's version includes in-frame clones alone and lacks a portion of them. The data hold 470,000 or so clones, with 70% to 90% observed a single time. The TCR was taken from a human donor in a cohort sampled during active COVID-19. This chain joins TRBV30 and TRBJ2-2, with TRBD2 identical over 7 bases. Sequencing was carried out using peripheral blood. The CDR3 sequence is CAWSVRSGLGAGELFF. In DNA, the CDR3 is TGTGCCTGGAGTGTACGTTCCGGACTAGGGGCCGGGGAGCTGTTTTTT.